This T cell receptor beta chain was identified during a study of glioma-infiltrating T cells after dendritic cell vaccination. Across the study: Patients had newly diagnosed or recurrent glioblastoma and received dendritic cell vaccines. Dendritic cell vaccine was injected intradermally three times, biweekly.

The time point here: after dendritic cell vaccination, including at tumor progression/relapse. General study findings and limits: Survival was not directly related to TCR clonality in these patients.

This clone appeared once. Its target is unknown. The PCR used 60 V beta and 13 J beta primers. Assay: immunoSEQ multiplex PCR; the TCRdb copy retains only in-frame clones and omits some. Among 90,000 to 110,000 clones listed, roughly 90% were seen once. The CDR3 runs to 13 residues. Trimming stripped 3 bases from V and 5 bases from J, with 10 bases between. The V gene's germline CDR1 is MNHEY and CDR2 SVGAGI. This TCR was sampled from a human donor with glioblastoma. The chain recombines TRBV6-5 with TRBJ2-5; no clear D. The sequenced sample was blood, obtained after dendritic cell vaccination. The CDR3 protein is CASSYRGGETQYF. In DNA form, the CDR3 reads TGTGCCAGCAGTTATCGAGGCGGCGAGACCCAGTACTTC.